Described below is a single T cell receptor beta chain sequence and its context. This specimen comes from a study of blood T cell repertoires in COVID-19. On the study more broadly: The study drew acute and convalescent COVID-19 samples from the United States, Italy and Spain.

Enrollees, 18 to 89 years old, lived in about two dozen US areas. Assignments of participants to cohorts depended upon their own reported clinical history. The CDR3 spans 13 residues. Germline V lookup: CDR1 MDHEN, CDR2 SYDVKM. V shed 7 bases and J shed 1 base, with 11 bases lying between them. Authors' data handling: Amplified reference gene primers provided the basis for estimating nucleated cell counts. Some clones are missing from TCRdb's copy, which holds only in-frame ones; the method was immunoSEQ multiplex PCR. That table is the source of V, J and clone size, and D and trimming were worked out from the DNA. The sample records around 130,000 clones, about 80% being singletons.

Sequencing input: PBMCs or T cells enriched from blood (not recorded which). The chain uses TRBV28 and TRBJ2-7, with D perhaps matching TRBD2 (6 bases). This sequence originates from a man aged 40-49 years with acute COVID-19. CDR3 sequence (DNA): TGTGCCAGCACCCTCGGACTATCCTACGAGCAGTACTTC. Translating it yields CASTLGLSYEQYF.